This T cell receptor beta chain came from a study of vaccination and CD4 T cells after COVID-19. Study in general: Post-COVID draws followed diagnosis by a median around 100 days (range 35 to 161).

Per germline, CDR1 DFQATT and CDR2 SNEGSKA (reference sequence). V shed 1 base, J shed 9 bases, and the junction held 17 bases outside the gene matches. The CDR3 runs to 16 residues. The time point here: late sampling 161 to 241 days after vaccination in a few convalescent patients. A single record per CDR3 protein comes from TCRdb applying MiXCR to the PCR reads. The sample lists some 27,000 distinct CDR3 sequences, 50% to 65% occurring once. This clonotype appeared a few times. This sequence was found in a human donor who had recovered from COVID-19. The V gene is TRBV20-1, the J gene TRBJ2-7; the match to TRBD2 covers 8 bases. This specimen was CD4+ T cells from blood, taken about 7 months after SARS-CoV-2 vaccination. The CDR3 nucleotides are TGCAGTGCTAGAGCGCTAGCGGGTAAAACCTACGTAGGGCAGTACTTC. Translation gives CSARALAGKTYVGQYF.